This T cell receptor (beta chain) was documented in a study of T cell responses to AZD1222 COVID-19 vaccine (TCRdb year 2021). Context from the whole study: Because spike-specific TCR depth and breadth did not differ between the two schedules, AZD1222 recipients who got a second dose at roughly 4 weeks were pooled with those who got a second dose at roughly 12 weeks. TCR sequencing covered approximately 230 trial participants: 207 given two doses of AZD1222 and around 26 given two doses of MenACWY control vaccine. Trial participants were enrolled by age into 18-55, 56-69 and 70-plus year subgroups, with around 150, 28 and 57 TCR-sequenced participants respectively. What the authors observed across the whole study: Because no samples from the day 14 peak response were available, repertoires could be characterized only after the peak T cell response. In the small 56-69-year group, the increase in depth fell short of significance, most likely because of low power. A significant rise in spike-specific TCR breadth and depth was observed after two AZD1222 doses relative to day 0 and relative to MenACWY recipients. Only 5 to 7 AZD1222 recipients were SARS-CoV-2 seropositive at baseline, limiting conclusions about previously exposed vaccinees. Reportedly, almost half of the unique spike-specific TCRs recognized epitopes lying outside the regions that are mutated in the B.1.351 and B.1.1.7 variants. Most participants were white British and females outnumbered males, and the authors suggested that clonal diversity may have been underestimated. The vaccine-associated CD4 TCRs covered the entire spike protein, and the dominant responses fell in regions 160-218 and 743-854.

On this clone: Its cognate antigen has yet to be identified. Base qualities are not at hand, and no much larger clone is one base apart.

The CDR3 regions of human TCRbeta chains were analyzed by immunosequencing. Processing in the source paper ran as follows. Repertoire TCRs were matched against a reference library of SARS-CoV-2-specific TCRs generated with the MIRA antigen-specificity platform. Breadth meant the fraction of unique TCRs that were SARS-CoV-2-associated, whereas depth meant the fraction of total T cells that were SARS-CoV-2-associated. Using the MIRA data, every spike-specific TCR was mapped to the spike region that the TCR reacted to and assigned to either a CD4 or a CD8 class. Log10-transformed breadth and depth values were compared by one-way ANOVA with Sidak's multiple comparisons tests. Entries here come from immuneACCESS through TCRdb and include only in-frame sequences with V and J called. Some clones fail to appear in such tables; in the studies checked, an unresolved V gene covers under half of the shortfall, and the cause of the remainder is unknown. V and J calls and clone size are copied from that table; D and trimming were computed from the DNA. The sample contains about 100,000 clones, roughly nine tenths of them found a single time. Together, the top ten hold 1% to 1.5% of the sample.

CDR3 length: 13 amino acids, cysteine to phenylalanine. The sequence is cut down to CDR3 DNA, 39 bases in frame from base 1. Trimming takes 10 bases off V and 3 bases off J; junction bases not matched to a gene: 4. The germline V gene encodes CDR1 WSHSY and CDR2 SAAADI. The time point tag for this specimen amounts to: baseline before first vaccination. Vaccinee samples were obtained from the UK trials COV001 and COV002, which included a single-blind randomized controlled phase 2/3 trial of AZD1222 (ChAdOx1 nCoV-19) in healthy adults. Trial participant PBMC samples were collected at day 0 and day 28 after the second dose for TCRbeta chain sequencing.

The sequencing here drew on peripheral blood, taken on day 0 of AZD1222 vaccination. This receptor chain uses TRBV10-2 and TRBJ1-2; TRBD1 matches 11 bases in the middle. This clonotype was sampled from an adult in good health. The CDR3 reads as follows: CATGQGADYGYTF. The sequenced DNA: TGCGCCACCGGACAGGGGGCCGACTATGGCTACACCTTC.